Following are 15 T cell receptor beta chains from one sample sequenced in a study of T cell responses to AZD1222 COVID-19 vaccine. Assay used: immunoSEQ multiplex PCR; TCRdb lists only in-frame clones, some missing. This table holds some 87,000 clones, around 91% found once. The sequencing here drew on peripheral blood, taken on day 0 of AZD1222 vaccination. The receptors shown here come from an adult in good health.

This chain links TRBV7-8 with TRBJ2-4; the match to TRBD1 covers 8 bases. There are 16 residues in the CDR3. Germline CDR1 and CDR2: SGHVS and FQNEAQ. V dropped 1 base and J dropped 4; count of bases not matched to a gene: 6. The DNA for the CDR3 is TGTGCCAGCAGCTTAGGGTACAGGGGGAGGAAAAACATTCAGTACTTC. Residues: CASSLGYRGRKNIQYF.

This clone occurred a few times. This chain links TRBV4-1 with TRBJ1-5; D call uncertain. Germline V gene data show CDR1 as MGHRA and CDR2 as YSYEKL. The CDR3 length is 17 residues. V was clipped by 2 bases and J by 0 bases, with 14 bases between them. The CDR3 DNA is TGCGCCAGCAGCCAAAAGTCCCCGGGCCTTAGCAATCAGCCCCAGCATTTT. It codes for CASSQKSPGLSNQPQHF.

V gene TRBV18 combines with J gene TRBJ2-7; possible D gene TRBD2, 6 bases. V lost 1 base and J 4 bases, leaving 11 bases between the germline ends. This CDR3 spans 14 amino acids. Germline loops: CDR1 KGHSH, CDR2 LQKENI. The CDR3 loop reads CASSPRGRRYEQYF. The CDR3 region has the DNA TGTGCCAGCTCACCACGGGGGAGGAGGTACGAGCAGTACTTC.

V usage is TRBV4-1 and J usage is TRBJ2-5; TRBD1 matches 7 bases. CDR1 and CDR2 from the germline V gene are MGHRA and YSYEKL. This CDR3 has 14 residues. V was clipped by 0 bases and J by 9 bases; unmatched bases: 7. DNA for the CDR3: TGCGCCAGCAGCCAAGAGGAACAGGGGAGCGCCCAGTACTTC. Its translation is CASSQEEQGSAQYF.

The V and J genes are TRBV7-9 and TRBJ1-5, with D possibly being TRBD1 (6 bases). V lost 8 bases, J lost 0 bases, and 14 bases lay in between. This CDR3 is built from 15 residues. Germline-derived CDR1 and CDR2 are SEHNR and FQNEAQ (reference sequence). CDR3: CASGGTTDSNQPQHF. The CDR3 DNA sequence: TGTGCCAGCGGGGGGACAACCGATAGCAATCAGCCCCAGCATTTT.

V and J are TRBV5-1 and TRBJ2-3; 11 positions match TRBD2. Looked up from germline, CDR1 is SGHRS and CDR2 is YFSETQ. The CDR3 sequence is 16 residues long. Trimming removed 7 bases from V and 6 bases from J; junction bases left unmatched: 13. The CDR3 DNA sequence: TGCGCCAGCTCTATCCCGGGACTAGCGGCCTCGGATACGCAGTATTTT. This codes for CASSIPGLAASDTQYF.

The chain uses TRBV19 and TRBJ1-5; perhaps TRBD1 as D (6 bases). The germline V and J ends were trimmed by 0 bases and 6 bases, with 12 bases remaining between them. There are 15 residues in the CDR3. The germline CDR1 and CDR2 sequences are LNHDA and SQIVND (reference sequence). CDR3 protein: CASSIEGARGQPQHF. CDR3 coding DNA: TGTGCCAGTAGTATAGAGGGGGCGCGGGGTCAGCCCCAGCATTTT. Full variable domain (outside the CDR3, taken from reference TRBV19 and TRBJ1-5): DGGITQSPKYLFRKEGQNVTLSCEQNLNHDAMYWYRQDPGQGLRLIYYSQIVNDFQKGDIAEGYSVSREKKESFPLTVTSAQKNPTAFYLCASSIEGARGQPQHFGDGTRLSIL.

The chain links TRBV27 to TRBJ2-5, with 7 bases identical to TRBD2. Unmatched junction bases numbered 7, after V lost 8 bases and J lost 4 bases. Germline loops: CDR1 MNHEY, CDR2 SMNVEV (reference sequence). The length of the CDR3 is 13 residues. The CDR3 DNA sequence: TGTGCCAGCGGATCCTCGGGGGGAGAGACCCAGTACTTC. Translating it yields CASGSSGGETQYF.

The V call is TRBV11-2, the J call TRBJ2-7; TRBD2 matches at 7 bases. The CDR3 is 17 residues long. Trimming at V came to 6 bases and at J to 0 bases, leaving 14 bases not matched to a gene. Germline CDR1 is SGHAT and CDR2 is FQNNGV. CDR3 sequence reads: CASRNRPGLLSSYEQYF. CDR3 coding DNA: TGTGCCAGCAGAAATAGACCGGGACTACTTAGCTCCTACGAGCAGTACTTC.

This clone was found a few times. This chain joins TRBV25-1 and TRBJ1-6; D uncertain. Germline assignment: CDR1 MGHDK and CDR2 SYGVNS. The ends were cut back, 5 bases at V and 4 bases at J, with 6 bases in the middle. The CDR3 length is 13 residues. The chain's CDR3 is CASSLGYNSPLHF. Written as DNA, the CDR3 is TGTGCCAGCAGTTTAGGTTATAATTCACCCCTCCACTTT.

With regard to this clone: The junction and the germline gene differ at one end; a read error may be behind it. The J gene is TRBJ1-2, the V gene TRBV27; 7 bases align to TRBD1. CDR1 and CDR2 from the germline V gene are MNHEY and SMNVEV (reference sequence). The CDR3 consists of 16 residues. The CDR3 nucleotides are TGTGCCAGCAGTCTATCCCTGACAGGGCTGAACTATGGCTACACCTTC. It codes for CASSLSLTGLNYGYTF.

The gene calls are TRBV3-1 (or the pseudogene TRBV3-2) and TRBJ2-3; tentatively, D is TRBD1 (5 bases). CDR3 size: 17 residues. Germline CDR1 is LGHDT and CDR2 is YNNKEL (reference sequence). The V end was cut by 0 bases, the J end by 0 bases, with 13 bases between. In DNA form, the CDR3 reads TGTGCCAGCAGCCAAGATCTCGGAGCAGGGAGCACAGATACGCAGTATTTT. It codes for CASSQDLGAGSTDTQYF.

The V call is TRBV20-1, the J call TRBJ2-1, with D maybe TRBD2 (5 bases). The CDR3 is made up of 12 amino acids. CDR1 DFQATT and CDR2 SNEGSKA come from the germline V gene (reference sequence). V lost 3 bases, J lost 6 bases, and 9 bases lay in between. CDR3 sequence reads: CSASDEGNEQFF. CDR3 nucleotides: TGCAGTGCTAGTGATGAGGGCAATGAGCAGTTCTTC.

The chain is built from TRBV9 and TRBJ1-3; no firm D call. In germline, CDR1 is SGDLS, CDR2 YYNGEE. Trimming stripped 3 bases from V and 0 bases from J, with 10 bases between. This CDR3 spans 15 amino acids. DNA of the CDR3: TGTGCCAGCAGCGCAGACGGTAGCTCTGGAAACACCATATATTTT. Residues: CASSADGSSGNTIYF.

This sequence joins TRBV19 and TRBJ1-5, with 8 bases aligning to TRBD1. The CDR3 spans 16 residues. After removal of 5 bases from V and 9 bases from J, the junction contained 15 bases not matched to a gene. Germline CDR1 LNHDA, CDR2 SQIVND (reference sequence). The CDR3 DNA follows: TGTGCCAGTAGTCCTCGACAGGGGCTGGGTCCTCCGCCCCAGCATTTT. It yields the protein CASSPRQGLGPPPQHF.